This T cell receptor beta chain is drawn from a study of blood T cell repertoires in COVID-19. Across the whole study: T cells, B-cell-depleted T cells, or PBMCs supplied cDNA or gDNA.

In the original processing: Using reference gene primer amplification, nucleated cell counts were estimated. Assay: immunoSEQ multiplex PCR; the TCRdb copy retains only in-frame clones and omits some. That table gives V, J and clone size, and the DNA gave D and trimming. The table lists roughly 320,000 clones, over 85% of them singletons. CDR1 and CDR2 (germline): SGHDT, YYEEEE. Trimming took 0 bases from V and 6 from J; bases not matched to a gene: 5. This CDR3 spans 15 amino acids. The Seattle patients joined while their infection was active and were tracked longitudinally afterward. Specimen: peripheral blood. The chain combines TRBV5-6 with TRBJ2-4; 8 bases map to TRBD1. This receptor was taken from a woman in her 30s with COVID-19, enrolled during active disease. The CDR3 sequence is CASSLVPGGLNIQYF. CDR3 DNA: TGTGCCAGCAGCTTGGTCCCAGGGGGCTTAAACATTCAGTACTTC.